This T cell receptor (beta chain) appears in the sequencing data of a study of CD8+ T cells in alopecia areata. Study details: Disease severity was quantified as SALT score of affected scalp area.

Study findings and constraints: Greater clonality was observed in lesional scalp samples, especially alopecia totalis/universalis, versus normal scalp.

Following RNA extraction, reverse transcription yielded cDNA that acted as the sequencing template. Profiling relied on immunoSEQ multiplex PCR, and the TCRdb table lists in-frame clones only, not all of them. The sample has about 160,000 clones, less than 80% seen once. In the case of this clone: Its matching antigen is unknown. This specimen includes other DNA sequences encoding the same CDR3.

CDR1 is ENHRY, CDR2 SYGVKD, per germline. The length of the CDR3 is 13 residues. The V end was cut by 6 bases, the J end by 3 bases, with 12 bases between. Treatment here: oral pan-JAK inhibitor, 5-10 mg twice daily. The sample was CD4+ T cells sorted from blood, taken at week 24, from a patient treated with tofacitinib. The rearrangement links TRBV10-3 to TRBJ2-7; maybe TRBD1 (6 bases). The TCR was taken from a human donor with alopecia areata. CDR3 amino acids: CAISRTADYEQYF. The CDR3, as DNA: TGTGCCATCAGCAGGACAGCTGACTACGAGCAGTACTTC.